Listed below are T cell receptor beta chains from one sample, sequenced in a study of post-analysis software for immune sequencing data. TCRdb redid the calling of the PCR reads with MiXCR, one entry per CDR3 protein. In the table there are 500,000 to 600,000 distinct CDR3 sequences, 44% of which are singletons. The sequencing input was blood. These receptors were taken from a girl aged 5-17 years with multiple sclerosis. Both conserved end residues are part of each CDR3.

j_call	v_call	cdr3_aa
TRBJ2-4	TRBV12-3/TRBV12-4	CASSAGTGVQNIQYF
TRBJ2-3	TRBV4-2	CASSQEMGPRFADTQYF
TRBJ2-3	TRBV27	CASAGVSRTDTQYF
TRBJ2-5	TRBV20-1	CSARILTGGDSRETQYF
TRBJ1-2	TRBV2	CASTGSGLYGYTF
.	TRBV6-1	CASSEEGTSEQYF
TRBJ2-6	TRBV5-5	CASSRDFSSGANVLTF
TRBJ2-7	TRBV5-1	CANSFSYEQYF
TRBJ1-1	TRBV11-2	CASSWQVNTEAFF
TRBJ2-7	TRBV10-3	CAISGSKTDYYEQYF
TRBJ1-2	TRBV6-1	CASSMNRVYGYTF
.	TRBV5-1	CASTLRGTSEQYF
TRBJ1-5	TRBV27	CASSLGGIGVQPQHF
TRBJ2-3	TRBV20-1	CSTRVTDTQYF
TRBJ2-5	TRBV4-1	CASSQARDRPIQETQYF
TRBJ2-1	TRBV11-3	CASSLDGMGTSGDNEQFF
TRBJ2-1	TRBV20-1	CSASGGAGSYNEQFF
TRBJ2-1	TRBV20-1	CSARKTGAIYNEQFF
TRBJ1-2	TRBV29-1	CSVGTGGLYGYTF
TRBJ1-6	TRBV9	CASSVADRQNSPPHF
TRBJ2-5	TRBV20-1	CSAKAPGETQYF
TRBJ2-7	TRBV20-1	CSARDRQGLYEQYF
TRBJ2-1	TRBV4-1	CASSQDSYRTVSNEQFF
TRBJ1-4	TRBV6-5	CASSYAPPRTRALREKLFF
TRBJ2-1	TRBV3-1	CASSQDPSGRADEQFF
TRBJ2-5	TRBV5-6	CASSGGADSQETQDF
TRBJ2-1	TRBV29-1	CSVVPNGGGYNEQFF
TRBJ2-1	TRBV20-1	CSARPGTSGIDEQFF
TRBJ2-5	TRBV7-2	CASSLISGGIEETQYF
TRBJ1-5	TRBV20-1	CSARDIMVAYSNQPQHF
TRBJ1-1	TRBV5-6	CASSLEVTGNEAFF
TRBJ1-1	TRBV20-1	CSARRQGFHPEGTEAFF
TRBJ2-1	TRBV7-2	CASSLWTSVGNEQFF
TRBJ2-1	TRBV6-5	CASSSARTGTNEQFF